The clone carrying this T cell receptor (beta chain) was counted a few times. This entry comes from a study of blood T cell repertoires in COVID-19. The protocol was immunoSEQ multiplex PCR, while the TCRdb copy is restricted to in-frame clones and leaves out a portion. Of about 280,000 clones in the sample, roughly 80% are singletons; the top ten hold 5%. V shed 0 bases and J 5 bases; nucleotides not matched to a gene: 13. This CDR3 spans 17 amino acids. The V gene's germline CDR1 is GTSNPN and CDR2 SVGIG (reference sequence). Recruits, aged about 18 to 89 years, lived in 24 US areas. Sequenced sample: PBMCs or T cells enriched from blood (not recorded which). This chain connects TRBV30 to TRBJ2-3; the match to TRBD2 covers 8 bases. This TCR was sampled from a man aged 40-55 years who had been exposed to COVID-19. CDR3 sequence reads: CAWSVRLSGRGGDTQYF. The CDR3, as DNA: TGTGCCTGGAGTGTACGTTTGAGCGGGAGAGGTGGAGATACGCAGTATTTT.